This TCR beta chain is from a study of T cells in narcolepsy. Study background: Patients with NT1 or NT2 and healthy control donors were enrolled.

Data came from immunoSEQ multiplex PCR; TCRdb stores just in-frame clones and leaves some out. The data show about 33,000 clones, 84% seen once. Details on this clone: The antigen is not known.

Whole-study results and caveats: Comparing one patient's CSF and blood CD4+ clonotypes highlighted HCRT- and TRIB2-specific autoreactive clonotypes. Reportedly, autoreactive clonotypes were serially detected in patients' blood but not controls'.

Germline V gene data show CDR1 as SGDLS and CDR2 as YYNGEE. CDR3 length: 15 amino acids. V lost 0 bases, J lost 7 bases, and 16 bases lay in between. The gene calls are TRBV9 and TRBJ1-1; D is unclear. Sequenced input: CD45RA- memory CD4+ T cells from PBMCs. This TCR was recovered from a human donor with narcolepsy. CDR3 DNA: TGTGCCAGCAGCGTAGGGGCGAGCCAACGGGGTGAAGCTTTCTTT. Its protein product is CASSVGASQRGEAFF.